A selection of T cell receptor beta chains follows, all from one sample in a study of blood T cell repertoires in COVID-19. The assay was immunoSEQ multiplex PCR, and TCRdb's table has in-frame clones only and misses some. Here the sample spans approximately 260,000 clones, over 75% being singletons. Sequencing was performed on peripheral blood. These receptors originate from a woman in her sixties or seventies with acute or convalescent COVID-19. Both conserved end residues are part of each CDR3. The D gene is left open where the match is weak. Rows give clone size only sometimes, using once, few, many, or a class for an expanded clone.

>.|TRBV15|TRBJ1-1|.
TGTGCCACCAGCAGAGGTGCCAGGGAGGGCACTGAAGCTTTCTTT
CATSRGAREGTEAFF
>.|TRBV4-1|TRBJ2-1|.
TGCGCCAGCAGCCAAGATCGGATCTACTCTGTAGCGGAGACCTACAATGAGCAGTTCTTC
CASSQDRIYSVAETYNEQFF
>TRBD1|TRBV5-5|TRBJ1-1|.
TGTGCCAGCAGCTCCACCGGGACAGCCATGAACACTGAAGCTTTCTTT
CASSSTGTAMNTEAFF
>.|TRBV23-1|TRBJ1-1|once
TGCGCCAGCACCCAGGACATCCGTCACACTGAAGCTTTCTTT
CASTQDIRHTEAFF
>.|TRBV9|TRBJ1-1|.
TGTGCCAGCAGCCCCTACGAGGCTGAAGCTTTCTTT
CASSPYEAEAFF
>TRBD1|TRBV10-1|TRBJ2-7|few
TGCGCCAGCATCGGACAGGGGGACGAGCAGTACTTC
CASIGQGDEQYF
>TRBD1|TRBV6-2/TRBV6-3|TRBJ2-5|.
TGTGCCAGCAGCCGTAGGGGGCGAGTAGAGACCCAGTACTTC
CASSRRGRVETQYF
>TRBD1|TRBV6-5|TRBJ1-1|.
TGTGCCAGCAGTTCCGGGACAGGGAACACTGAAGCTTTCTTT
CASSSGTGNTEAFF
>TRBD1|TRBV24-1|TRBJ2-1|.
TGTGCCACCAGTGATAGGGGACAGTCCCTAGGAGAGCAGTTCTTC
CATSDRGQSLGEQFF
>.|TRBV5-5|TRBJ2-7|.
TGTGCCAGCAGTTGGCTAGGGAGCTCCTACGAGCAGTACTTC
CASSWLGSSYEQYF
>TRBD2|TRBV5-4|TRBJ2-2|.
TGTGCCAGCAGCTTAGGCGCGGGGGGGAAAACCGGGGAGCTGTTTTTT
CASSLGAGGKTGELFF
>TRBD1|TRBV20-1|TRBJ2-5|.
TGCAGTGCTAGTACTGGACAGGGAGGAGAGGCGACCCAGTACTTC
CSASTGQGGEATQYF
>.|TRBV9|TRBJ2-7|few
TGTGCCAGCAGCGTACGAGGGGGGGCCATAACCGAGCAGTACTTC
CASSVRGGAITEQYF
>.|TRBV30|TRBJ1-5|once
TGTGCCTGGAGTATTGGGAGGGGTCAGCCCCAGCATTTT
CAWSIGRGQPQHF
>.|TRBV5-1|TRBJ1-1|.
TGCGCCAGCAGCCTGGACGGGGATAAAGCTTTCTTT
CASSLDGDKAFF
>TRBD1|TRBV9|TRBJ1-2|.
TGTGCCAGCAGCCCAGGACAGGGGGTGGAGTATGGCTACACCTTC
CASSPGQGVEYGYTF
>.|TRBV7-2|TRBJ1-5|few
TGTGCCAGCACCCCCTTGAGGGCCGGTCAGCCCCAGCATTTT
CASTPLRAGQPQHF
>TRBD1|TRBV29-1|TRBJ1-1|.
TGCAGCGTAGCTCCCGGGACAGTGAACACTGAAGCTTTCTTT
CSVAPGTVNTEAFF